This entry lists 30 T cell receptor beta chains sequenced from one sample in a study of identical twins listed by TCRdb under 2016. Library generation was performed with 5' RACE. Data came from an Illumina HiSeq 2000. TCRdb applied fastp at Q25 and MiXCR to the public reads, then kept only in-frame beta chains. One record per CDR3 amino acid sequence lists the most common genes and DNA. The sample records 250,000 or so distinct CDR3 sequences, around 8.8% of which are singletons. The ten largest make up less than 4% of the sample. This same sample was also taken into another study, of yellow fever vaccine responses in identical twins.

Sequenced sample: CD8+ T cells sorted from blood. The receptors were gathered from a woman aged 18-30 years in good health.

This clonotype was counted a few times. The rearrangement uses TRBV27 and TRBJ2-7, with TRBD2 matching 10 bases. CDR1 is MNHEY and CDR2 is SMNVEV in the germline V gene (reference sequence). V shed 5 bases, J shed 3 bases, and the junction held 7 bases outside the gene matches. CDR3 length: 15 amino acids. The CDR3 nucleotides are TGTGCCAGCAGTCTACGAGCGGGAGGGTTCTACGAGCAGTACTTC. This gives the protein CASSLRAGGFYEQYF.

This clonotype was counted at least ten times. This rearrangement joins TRBV28 to TRBJ2-1; D is undetermined. Germline-derived CDR1 and CDR2 are MDHEN and SYDVKM. The CDR3 consists of 9 residues. V shed 11 bases and J shed 7 bases, with 6 bases lying between them. Here the CDR3 DNA reads TGTGCCGCCGGTAATGAGCAGTTCTTC. This codes for CAAGNEQFF.

The sample holds a few counts of this clonotype. The V and J genes are TRBV20-1 and TRBJ2-1; 7 bases are a match to TRBD2. Trimming cost V 5 bases and J 5 bases; bases outside gene matches: 9. The CDR3 has 14 amino acids. CDR1 and CDR2 (germline): DFQATT, SNEGSKA (reference sequence). CDR3 in amino acids: CSAGRGVVDNEQFF. CDR3 DNA: TGCAGTGCTGGACGGGGGGTCGTAGACAATGAGCAGTTCTTC.

CDR3 sequence (DNA): TGTGCCAGCAGTTACCTCCGACAGGGGGCTTCTGAGACCCAGTACTTC. It translates to CASSYLRQGASETQYF. This chain uses TRBV6-2 or TRBV6-3 with TRBJ2-5; 10 nucleotides align to TRBD1. The CDR3 extends over 16 amino acids. Trimming removed 2 bases from V and 5 bases from J; junction bases left unmatched: 8. Per the germline V gene, CDR1 is MNHEY and CDR2 is SVGEGT.

The table lists this clonotype with many counts. The chain has TRBV25-1 and TRBJ1-1; TRBD1 matches at 7 bases. The CDR3 consists of 14 residues. V was clipped by 7 bases and J by 4 bases; unmatched bases: 9. Per the germline V gene, CDR1 is MGHDK and CDR2 is SYGVNS. CDR3: CASTKQGLFTEAFF. The CDR3, as DNA: TGTGCCAGCACCAAACAGGGGTTATTCACTGAAGCTTTCTTT.

This clonotype appeared a few times. V is TRBV20-1 and J is TRBJ2-7, with TRBD2 identical over 16 bases. This CDR3 is built from 22 residues. V lost 6 bases, J lost 7 bases, and 30 bases stayed unmatched. Germline V CDR1 and CDR2: DFQATT, SNEGSKA (reference sequence). The CDR3 bases are TGCAGTGCCAAACCCCCGCCCAGCGTCGGGACTAGCGGGAGGGTAGCCTTTCGAGAGCAGTACTTC. Protein: CSAKPPPSVGTSGRVAFREQYF.

This clonotype occurred a few times. The rearrangement links TRBV4-3 to TRBJ2-2; D might be TRBD2 (6 bases). V was clipped by 4 bases and J by 5 bases, with 14 bases between them. The CDR3 totals 15 residues. Germline V lookup: CDR1 LGHNA, CDR2 YSLEER. This CDR3 is CASSRSMEGTGELFF. CDR3 sequence (DNA): TGCGCCAGCAGCCGCTCAATGGAGGGAACCGGGGAGCTGTTTTTT.

This clonotype showed up many times. The genes are TRBV4-3 and TRBJ2-4; 7 nucleotides align to TRBD1. V trimming: 2 bases; J trimming: 2 bases; junction bases outside the gene matches: 6. The CDR3 runs to 16 residues. Per the germline V gene, CDR1 is LGHNA and CDR2 is YSLEER. CDR3 coding DNA: TGCGCCAGCAGCCAAAACGTACAGGGGACCAAAAACATTCAGTACTTC. Amino acid sequence: CASSQNVQGTKNIQYF.

This clonotype was detected a few times. The chain couples TRBV11-1 to TRBJ2-1; D is possibly TRBD1 (7 bases). The CDR3 is made up of 18 amino acids. Germline CDR1 SGHAT, CDR2 FQDESV (reference sequence). The V end was cut by 5 bases, the J end by 2 bases, with 22 bases between. The CDR3 spells CASSPAGGWASAYNEQFF. CDR3 nucleotides: TGTGCCAGCAGCCCGGCAGGGGGGTGGGCTAGCGCCTACAATGAGCAGTTCTTC. Full variable domain (missing parts from reference TRBV11-1 and TRBJ2-1): EAEVAQSPRYKITEKSQAVAFWCDPISGHATLYWYRQILGQGPELLVQFQDESVVDDSQLPKDRFSAERLKGVDSTLKIQPAELGDSAMYLCASSPAGGWASAYNEQFFGPGTRLTVL.

This chain uses TRBV3-1 with TRBJ2-3; the match to TRBD2 covers 9 bases. Germline V CDR1 and CDR2: LGHDT, YNNKEL (reference sequence). The V and J ends lost 1 base and 0 bases, in that order; junction bases with no gene match: 2. CDR3 length equals 16 residues. The CDR3 spells CASSQGLADSTDTQYF. CDR3 nucleotide sequence: TGTGCCAGCAGCCAAGGACTAGCGGACAGCACAGATACGCAGTATTTT.

As DNA, the CDR3 is TGCGCCAGCAGCTCGGACAGGGGGAATGAGCAGTTCTTC. Translated: CASSSDRGNEQFF. This sequence joins TRBV5-1 and TRBJ2-1; 10 nucleotides align to TRBD1. Germline CDR1 reads SGHRS; CDR2 reads YFSETQ. The CDR3 runs 13 residues. V gave up 3 bases and J gave up 7 bases; unmatched junction bases: 1.

The chain has TRBV9 and TRBJ2-1; 7 bases match TRBD2. Germline assignment: CDR1 SGDLS and CDR2 YYNGEE. The CDR3 length is 15 residues. The V segment lost 0 bases and the J segment 2 bases; nucleotides outside the gene matches: 2. The CDR3 here is CASSVGGSTYNEQFF. CDR3 in DNA: TGTGCCAGCAGCGTAGGCGGGAGCACCTACAATGAGCAGTTCTTC.

V is TRBV10-1 and J is TRBJ2-6; D is uncertain. Per germline, CDR1 WNHNN and CDR2 SYGVQD (reference sequence). V was pared by 0 bases and J by 0 bases, with 9 bases between. This CDR3 contains 17 residues. DNA of the CDR3: TGCGCCAGCAGTGAGTCAGTGGCAGACTCTGGGGCCAACGTCCTGACTTTC. This gives the protein CASSESVADSGANVLTF.

This clonotype was recorded at least ten times. The chain has TRBV29-1 and TRBJ2-1, with TRBD2 matching over 7 bases. The CDR3 has 15 amino acids. V dropped 0 bases and J dropped 4; count of bases not matched to a gene: 6. CDR1 and CDR2 (germline): SQVTM, ANQGSEA. In DNA, the CDR3 is TGCAGCGTTGAAGACAAGGCGGGAGCGTACAATGAGCAGTTCTTC. Protein sequence: CSVEDKAGAYNEQFF.

The rearrangement joins TRBV20-1 to TRBJ2-7; TRBD1 aligns across 7 bases. Germline trimming cut 0 bases from V and 2 bases from J; bases unmatched to any gene: 4. Germline loops: CDR1 DFQATT, CDR2 SNEGSKA (reference sequence). The CDR3 is 14 amino acids. DNA for the CDR3: TGCAGTGCTAGAGATACGGACAGGACCTACGAGCAGTACTTC. This codes for CSARDTDRTYEQYF.

The chain links TRBV6-5 to TRBJ2-1; perhaps TRBD2 as D (6 bases). The V end lost 2 bases, the J end lost 6 bases, and 8 bases lay between the germline ends. The CDR3 contains 13 residues. Germline CDR1 and CDR2: MNHEY and SVGAGI. As DNA, the CDR3 is TGTGCCAGCAGTTACCCGGGAGCCAATGAGCAGTTCTTC. It yields the protein CASSYPGANEQFF.

The V and J genes are TRBV6-2 or TRBV6-3 and TRBJ1-1; D ambiguous. The germline V gene encodes CDR1 MNHEY and CDR2 SVGEGT. There are 12 residues in the CDR3. V dropped 4 bases and J dropped 8 bases, with 11 bases sitting between them. CDR3 nucleotides: TGTGCCAGCAGTTTCCCGACCCTCGAAGCTTTCTTT. Its translation is CASSFPTLEAFF.

This clonotype was seen at least ten times. The V call is TRBV20-1, the J call TRBJ2-2; 7 positions match TRBD1. From germline, CDR1 is DFQATT and CDR2 SNEGSKA (reference sequence). After removal of 4 bases from V and 1 base from J, the junction contained 6 bases not matched to a gene. The CDR3 covers 15 residues. The CDR3 is CSATNRDRNTGELFF. CDR3 nucleotide sequence: TGCAGTGCTACAAACCGGGACAGGAACACCGGGGAGCTGTTTTTT.

This clonotype was detected many times. The J gene is TRBJ1-2, the V gene TRBV4-3; D is ambiguous. There are 14 residues in the CDR3. The germline V gene encodes CDR1 LGHNA and CDR2 YSLEER. Trimming removed 1 base at V and 6 bases at J, with 12 bases between. The CDR3 spells CASSQGQAWDGYTF. CDR3 coding DNA: TGCGCCAGCAGCCAAGGGCAGGCCTGGGATGGCTACACCTTC.

Ten or more counts support this clonotype. The chain is built from TRBV20-1 and TRBJ1-3, with D hard to call. Trimming cost V 0 bases and J 4 bases, with 13 bases left between them. Germline V lookup: CDR1 DFQATT, CDR2 SNEGSKA (reference sequence). The CDR3 is 15 residues long. For the CDR3, the DNA is TGCAGTGCTAGAGATCACGGCAGCTCCGGAAACACCATATATTTT. It yields the protein CSARDHGSSGNTIYF.

The V gene is TRBV12-3 or TRBV12-4, the J gene TRBJ2-7, with 8 positions matching TRBD1. The CDR3 spans 16 residues. Losses at the gene ends were 3 bases for V and 2 bases for J; bases not matched to a gene: 9. The CDR3 DNA is TGTGCCAGCAGTTTGACCGGACAGGGAATAACCTACGAGCAGTACTTC. Translation: CASSLTGQGITYEQYF.

This clonotype was seen many times. This chain joins TRBV14 and TRBJ2-1; a possible D gene is TRBD1 (6 bases). Trimming removed 4 bases from V and 5 bases from J, with 15 bases in between. The germline V gene encodes CDR1 SGHDN and CDR2 FVKESK. The CDR3 length is 15 residues. CDR3 bases: TGTGCCAGCAGCCCCCGGCCCGACAGGAACAATGAGCAGTTCTTC. It codes for CASSPRPDRNNEQFF. Full variable domain (rest looked up from reference TRBV14 and TRBJ2-1): EAGVTQFPSHSVIEKGQTVTLRCDPISGHDNLYWYRRVMGKEIKFLLHFVKESKQDESGMPNNRFLAERTGGTYSTLKVQPAELEDSGVYFCASSPRPDRNNEQFFGPGTRLTVL.

The rearrangement uses TRBV7-2 and TRBJ2-1; 8 positions agree with TRBD2. This CDR3 contains 17 residues. Trimming at V came to 2 bases and at J to 7 bases, leaving 13 bases not matched to a gene. CDR1 and CDR2 from the germline V gene are SGHTA and FQGNSA. The DNA of the CDR3 is TGTGCCAGCAGCTTATTTCCCCCCCCGGGAGGGTATAATGAGCAGTTCTTC. Amino acid sequence: CASSLFPPPGGYNEQFF.

There are many counts of this clonotype. The chain's CDR3 is CASSLLGTDGEAFF. The CDR3 nucleotides read TGTGCCAGCAGTTTACTTGGGACAGACGGTGAAGCTTTCTTT. The chain couples TRBV7-9 to TRBJ1-1; 7 bases agree with TRBD1. There are 14 residues in the CDR3. Trimming at V came to 6 bases and at J to 7 bases, leaving 11 bases not matched to a gene. Germline lookup yields CDR1 SEHNR and CDR2 FQNEAQ (reference sequence). Full variable domain (missing parts from reference TRBV7-9 and TRBJ1-1): DTGVSQNPRHKITKRGQNVTFRCDPISEHNRLYWYRQTLGQGPEFLTYFQNEAQLEKSRLLSDRFSAERPKGSFSTLEIQRTEQGDSAMYLCASSLLGTDGEAFFGQGTRLTVV.

This clonotype was detected many times. V is TRBV20-1 and J is TRBJ2-2; the D is unclear. CDR3 size: 12 residues. Germline assignment: CDR1 DFQATT and CDR2 SNEGSKA (reference sequence). Trimming left V 6 bases short and J 3 bases short, with 8 bases between. CDR3 amino acids: CSAGIDTGELFF. The CDR3 region has the DNA TGCAGTGCAGGGATCGACACCGGGGAGCTGTTTTTT.

This clonotype was picked up a small number of times. The genes are TRBV4-2 and TRBJ2-7; 14 positions agree with TRBD2. The CDR3 runs to 19 residues. Germline-derived CDR1 and CDR2 are LGHNA and YNFKEQ. J gave up 1 base and V 3 bases, and 11 bases lay outside the gene matches. The chain's CDR3 is CASSQEGLAGVVLSYEQYF. In DNA form, the CDR3 reads TGTGCCAGCAGCCAGGAGGGACTAGCGGGAGTTGTTCTTTCCTACGAGCAGTACTTC.

V usage is TRBV29-1 and J usage is TRBJ2-7; D is ambiguous. The germline gives CDR1 SQVTM, CDR2 ANQGSEA. V lost 5 bases, J lost 0 bases, and 8 bases lay in between. The CDR3 spans 12 residues. CDR3 DNA: TGCAGCGTTTCCGTGAACTCCTACGAGCAGTACTTC. Residues: CSVSVNSYEQYF.

The sample holds many counts of this clonotype. The chain is built from TRBV6-2 or TRBV6-3 and TRBJ2-7, with 8 bases matching TRBD2. CDR1 is MNHEY, CDR2 SVGEGT, per germline. V shed 5 bases and J 5 bases; nucleotides not matched to a gene: 8. The CDR3 has 14 residues. In DNA form, the CDR3 reads TGTGCCAGCAGTCCCCGGGAGGGAAGGAACGAGCAGTACTTC. It codes for CASSPREGRNEQYF.

A few counts support this clonotype. This chain joins TRBV7-9 and TRBJ2-7; either TRBD1 or TRBD2 may supply D (5 bases each). V was trimmed by 3 bases and J by 0 bases, leaving 12 bases between them. Germline CDR1 is SEHNR and CDR2 is FQNEAQ (reference sequence). This CDR3 spans 15 amino acids. The CDR3 here is CASSFAWDHSYEQYF. Written as DNA, the CDR3 is TGTGCCAGCAGCTTTGCTTGGGACCACTCCTACGAGCAGTACTTC.

Only a few counts were recorded for this clonotype. J is TRBJ2-6 and V is TRBV29-1; D is uncertain. Trimming left V 6 bases short and J 2 bases short, with 5 bases between. Germline V lookup: CDR1 SQVTM, CDR2 ANQGSEA. The CDR3 has 12 amino acids. Here the CDR3 DNA reads TGCAGCGTAATCGCTGGGGCCAACGTCCTGACTTTC. Its protein is CSVIAGANVLTF.